This T cell receptor (beta chain) stems from a study of shared clonotypes between healthy human individuals. Overall study context: The donors, two women and three men, were aged 18 to 49.

CD45RO negativity and positive selection for CCR7 defined naive CD8 cells, a population that excluded terminally differentiated effector memory CD45RA+ cells. This clone appeared many times. As handled by the study authors: Filtering differed since immunoSEQ provided only junctions, with no quality scores. Profiled with immunoSEQ multiplex PCR; TCRdb holds only in-frame clones, not every one. The DNA gave D and trimming, while V, J and clone size come from that table. Counted here are about 820,000 clones, nearly 95% occurring once; the ten biggest clones make up less than 25%. CDR1 and CDR2 from the germline V gene are LGHNA and YSLEER. J gave up 4 bases and V 4 bases, and 4 bases lay outside the gene matches. CDR3 size: 16 residues.

The specimen was naive CD8+ T cells sorted from blood. The receptor's source is a man aged 30 to 45 in good health. This chain uses TRBV4-3 with TRBJ2-1; TRBD2 matches at 13 bases. The CDR3 region is CASSRGTSGDYNEQFF. CDR3 in DNA: TGCGCCAGCAGCCGAGGGACTAGCGGGGATTACAATGAGCAGTTCTTC.